The present entry profiles one T cell receptor (beta chain) with its context. Its specific antigen is unknown. No base qualities exist here, and no much larger clone lies one base off it. Sequences SGHRS (CDR1) and YFSETQ (CDR2) are obtained from the germline V gene. The junction shows trimming of 5 bases on V and 0 bases on J, plus 17 bases between the germline ends. Spanning cysteine to phenylalanine, the CDR3 consists of 17 amino acids. Of all the DNA, just the CDR3 is kept, 51 bases in frame from base 1. CD8 naive samples were CD45RO-negative cells positively selected for CCR7, giving a CD45RA+CCR7+ population that excluded TemRA cells. Healthy HIV-negative adults with no recently reported acute infections or vaccinations were included as donors. All donors were Caucasian adults living in Nashville, Tennessee, USA. Blood was collected by leukapheresis, and PBMCs were isolated by Ficoll-Histopaque density gradient centrifugation and then cryopreserved in liquid nitrogen vapor phase. Purity and quantity of every magnetically sorted T cell population were checked by analytical flow cytometry. From each sorted fraction, genomic DNA was isolated and quantified by UV absorbance on a Nanodrop 2000c.

Using the deep immunoSEQ assay, multiplex PCR amplified TCR CDR3 regions from genomic DNA. For each cell subset, the extracted genomic DNA was distributed evenly across all wells of several immunoSEQ 96-well plates, and each plate served as one replicate. For sorted subsets, about 200 ng genomic DNA, equal to some 30,000 T cell genomes, was loaded into each replicate PCR. The purified libraries were quantified using a Qubit 3.0 fluorometer, sized with a Bioanalyzer 2100, and then quantified again using the KAPA Library Quantification kit. Every immunoSEQ 96-well plate was sequenced on a dedicated single-read 150-cycle Illumina NextSeq 550 flow cell. The authors processed their data as follows. The immunoSEQ output contained only junctional sequences without quality scores, so filtering could not match that applied to full-length reads. Sequences were annotated with PyIR, a Python wrapper for IgBLAST v1.9, and V/J genes and CDR3 were assigned using IMGT germline references. Reads with weak V/J assignments (E-value above 1e-6), missing CDR3, stop codons, out-of-frame junctions, or ambiguous translated residues were removed. V3J clonotypes were defined by identical inferred V gene, J gene, and CDR3 amino acid sequence. Percentage overlap between repertoires was computed as shared unique clonotypes divided by the size of the smaller repertoire. Three approaches were used to assess repertoire richness: RTK rarefaction, the Chao1 estimator, and Recon v2.1 estimates of unobserved clonotypes. For all TCRbeta clonotypes obtained by the gDNA method from several donors, generation probabilities were computed with OLGA. TCRdb carries this immuneACCESS record with in-frame sequences only. Its versions omit some clonotypes, under half of them owing to an unresolved V gene in the studies checked, with the rest unexplained. V and J calls and clone size are given by that table; D and trimming were obtained from the DNA. The table for this sample lists more than 600,000 clones; roughly 94% of them were counted only once. Approximately 24% of the sample is taken by the ten largest.

The entry originates in a study of shared clonotypes between healthy human individuals (dated by TCRdb to 2020 to 2021). General notes on the study: Three men and two women, aged 18 to 49 years, made up the cohort. For each donor, three plates each were used for CD4 naive and CD4 memory, two plates were used for CD8 naive, and one plate was used for CD8 memory. The study deeply sequenced blood TCR repertoires of five healthy adults to estimate repertoire size and the extent of clonotype sharing between individuals. Different laboratories and diverse techniques were used to prepare libraries and sequence TCR repertoires, to increase sequencing depth and limit assay-specific biases. Leukapheresis yielded between about 0.8 and 8.9 billion PBMCs per donor. What the work shows at the level of the full study, not this receptor alone: Across a few donors, about 5% of naive CD4, approximately 3.5% of naive CD8, about 2.3% of memory CD4, and about 0.4% of memory CD8 clonotypes were shared. Pairwise subsampling led to the expectation that sequencing depth would affect the degree of clonotype sharing among donors. The genetic and exposure-history diversity represented was limited by the small number of donors. Estimated clonotype richness was generally larger for naive than for memory subsets. Only blood was sampled, and tissue TCR repertoires likely differ from those in blood. Compared with non-shared clonotypes, clonotypes shared by all four sorted-subset donors had higher generation probabilities. Rarefaction of sorted-subset datasets indicated incomplete sequencing despite the large sequencing depth.

Sequenced input: naive CD8+ T cells sorted from blood. Per the publication, the cell subset or site label means: CD45RA+CCR7+. The rearranged chain carries TRBV5-1 and TRBJ2-2, with a tentative D gene TRBD1 over 5 matching bases. This receptor was taken from a man aged 25-45 years in good health. This receptor carries the CDR3 CASRNLDSWSNTGELFF. In nucleotide form, the sequence is TGCGCCAGCAGAAATCTCGACAGCTGGTCGAACACCGGGGAGCTGTTTTTT. The CDR3 plus the reference TRBV5-1 and TRBJ2-2 genes for the other parts give the full variable domain: KAGVTQTPRYLIKTRGQQVTLSCSPISGHRSVSWYQQTPGQGLQFLFEYFSETQRNKGNFPGRFSGRQFSNSRSEMNVSTLELGDSALYLCASRNLDSWSNTGELFFGEGSRLTVL.